The text below deals with one TCR beta chain. Antigen specificity is unknown. The authors extracted RNA and reverse transcribed it into cDNA as the sequencing template. Libraries were prepared by immunoSEQ multiplex PCR; TCRdb keeps only in-frame clonotypes and omits some of them. The sample holds approximately 120,000 clones, approximately 57% seen once. J lost 10 bases, V lost 5 bases, and 16 bases had no gene match. CDR1 is SQVTM and CDR2 is ANQGSEA in the germline V gene. CDR3 size: 17 residues. The data derive from a study of CD8+ T cells in alopecia areata. Specified treatment: oral pan-JAK inhibitor, 5-10 mg twice daily. Findings and limits, study-wide: With tofacitinib ongoing, many expanded lesional clones persisted in both scalp and blood. Sharing of TCRs across patients appeared less clear than in mice, possibly for HLA-related reasons.

The chain uses TRBV29-1 and TRBJ2-1, with 14 bases aligning to TRBD2. The source is a human donor with alopecia areata. This material consisted of CD4+ T cells sorted from blood, taken at week 4, from a patient treated with tofacitinib. The CDR3 loop reads CSVSWGSGLAGASEQFF. CDR3 DNA sequence: TGCAGCGTTTCCTGGGGGTCGGGACTAGCGGGAGCAAGCGAGCAGTTCTTC.